The 20 T cell receptor beta chains below all came from one sample that was sequenced in a study of T cells after posttransplantation cyclophosphamide. Some clones are missing from TCRdb's copy, which holds only in-frame ones; the method was immunoSEQ multiplex PCR. The sample contains 40,000 to 60,000 clones, none occurring once; about 2% lies in the top ten. Input material: PBMCs. These receptors originate from a man between 40 and 49 years old in good health, CMV-negative, and a related stem cell transplant donor.

This clone was seen ten or more times. The chain is built from TRBV14 and TRBJ2-2; tentative D call: TRBD2 (6 bases). V lost 1 base to trimming and J lost 0 bases, with 12 bases between them. In germline, CDR1 is SGHDN, CDR2 FVKESK. The CDR3 length is 17 residues. For the CDR3, the DNA is TGTGCCAGCAGCCAAGTGGAGGGATTTCCGAACACCGGGGAGCTGTTTTTT. This encodes CASSQVEGFPNTGELFF. Looking up the rest from reference TRBV14 and TRBJ2-2 gives the full variable domain: EAGVTQFPSHSVIEKGQTVTLRCDPISGHDNLYWYRRVMGKEIKFLLHFVKESKQDESGMPNNRFLAERTGGTYSTLKVQPAELEDSGVYFCASSQVEGFPNTGELFFGEGSRLTVL.

There are many counts of this clone. The rearrangement uses TRBV6-6 and TRBJ2-7, with a possible D match to TRBD1 (6 bases). The CDR3 extends over 14 amino acids. The V end was cut by 6 bases, the J end by 5 bases, with 17 bases between. Germline CDR1 is MNHNY and CDR2 is SVGAGI (reference sequence). Here the CDR3 reads CASSRNRVSHEQYF. In DNA, the CDR3 is TGTGCCAGCAGCCGGAACAGGGTTTCCCACGAGCAGTACTTC.

This clone was detected ten times or more. J is TRBJ2-3 and V is TRBV29-1; TRBD2 matches 9 bases. The CDR3 is 14 residues long. With V trimmed by 7 bases and J by 4 bases, 9 bases remained unmatched. Germline-derived CDR1 and CDR2 are SQVTM and ANQGSEA. The CDR3 DNA reads as TGCAGCGCCAACCGAGCGGGAGGATCAGATACGCAGTATTTT. Translation: CSANRAGGSDTQYF.

The chain employs TRBV7-2 and TRBJ2-7, with 8 positions matching TRBD1. Germline V gene data show CDR1 as SGHTA and CDR2 as FQGNSA. There are 16 residues in the CDR3. J lost 0 bases, V lost 5 bases, and 9 bases had no gene match. CDR3 coding DNA: TGTGCCAGCAGCCTCCGAGGACAGGGATTCTCCTACGAGCAGTACTTC. It specifies CASSLRGQGFSYEQYF.

This clone was recorded many times. This rearrangement joins TRBV7-2 to TRBJ2-1; 8 bases align to TRBD2. Germline assignment: CDR1 SGHTA and CDR2 FQGNSA. The length of the CDR3 is 12 residues. The V and J ends lost 5 bases and 14 bases, in that order; junction bases with no gene match: 8. CDR3 nucleotide sequence: TGTGCCAGCAGCCCCCTGAGCGGGAGAGAGTTCTTC. Protein sequence: CASSPLSGREFF.

This clone was seen ten or more times. The genes are TRBV7-8 and TRBJ2-7; 10 bases map to TRBD1. Germline V lookup: CDR1 SGHVS, CDR2 FQNEAQ. There are 18 residues in the CDR3. Unmatched junction bases numbered 19, after V lost 5 bases and J lost 6 bases. The CDR3 DNA follows: TGTGCCAGCAGCCCCCGGACAGGGGGTGGAAATCAAGGGTCCGAGCAGTACTTC. It yields the protein CASSPRTGGGNQGSEQYF.

This clone was observed at least ten times. CDR3 protein: CASSYSTGVRNYGYTF. DNA for the CDR3: TGTGCCAGCAGTTACTCGACAGGGGTTAGAAACTATGGCTACACCTTC. J is TRBJ1-2 and V is TRBV6-6, with 8 bases that match TRBD1. The CDR3 runs 16 residues. The germline gives CDR1 MNHNY, CDR2 SVGAGI (reference sequence). V lost 0 bases, J lost 2 bases, and 5 bases stayed unmatched.

This clone was picked up many times. The chain is built from TRBV28 and TRBJ1-2; D unclear. Germline V gene data show CDR1 as MDHEN and CDR2 as SYDVKM. CDR3 size: 12 residues. The V end lost 1 base, the J end lost 8 bases, and 8 bases lay between the germline ends. As DNA, the CDR3 is TGTGCCAGCAGTTTATACCAGAGGGGCTACACCTTC. It specifies CASSLYQRGYTF.

This clone occurred many times. The chain joins TRBV28 to TRBJ2-5, with D maybe TRBD2 (6 bases). V lost 7 bases and J 1 base, leaving 16 bases between the germline ends. Germline CDR1 reads MDHEN; CDR2 reads SYDVKM. There are 15 residues in the CDR3. CDR3 in amino acids: CASIYSGVGQETQYF. The CDR3 nucleotides are TGTGCCAGCATCTATAGCGGAGTCGGCCAAGAGACCCAGTACTTC.

Ten or more counts support this clone. The chain links TRBV27 to TRBJ2-5; 9 positions agree with TRBD1. Germline V gene sequence: CDR1 MNHEY, CDR2 SMNVEV (reference sequence). The CDR3 consists of 14 residues. The trim removed 8 bases at V and 3 bases at J, leaving 7 bases unmatched. CDR3: CASPGQGGKETQYF. As DNA, the CDR3 is TGTGCCAGCCCGGGACAGGGTGGCAAAGAGACCCAGTACTTC.

Many counts were recorded for this clone. The chain couples TRBV11-2 to TRBJ1-2, with D perhaps matching TRBD1 (6 bases). V dropped 7 bases and J dropped 7 bases, with 16 bases sitting between them. The CDR3 totals 13 residues. The germline V gene has CDR1 SGHAT and CDR2 FQNNGV. The CDR3 bases are TGTGCCAGCACCGCACCGGAAGGGGGTGGCTACACCTTC. Its protein product is CASTAPEGGGYTF.

There are many counts of this clone. The J gene is TRBJ2-1, the V gene TRBV7-6, with 13 nucleotides matching TRBD2. The CDR3 spans 16 residues. J lost 8 bases, V lost 0 bases, and 4 bases had no gene match. The germline V gene has CDR1 SGHVS and CDR2 FNYEAQ. CDR3 nucleotide sequence: TGTGCCAGCAGCTTAGCGGTACTAGCGGGAGGGTATGAGCAGTTCTTC. It specifies CASSLAVLAGGYEQFF.

This clone was observed at least ten times. The chain combines TRBV25-1 with TRBJ2-3, with D perhaps matching TRBD1 (7 bases). Germline CDR1 is MGHDK and CDR2 is SYGVNS. The CDR3 extends over 15 amino acids. V gave up 2 bases and J gave up 2 bases, with 11 bases separating them. As DNA, the CDR3 is TGTGCCAGCAGTGAAGGGGGGACAGTCACAGATACGCAGTATTTT. Protein: CASSEGGTVTDTQYF. The full variable domain, completed using reference TRBV25-1 and TRBJ2-3, is EADIYQTPRYLVIGTGKKITLECSQTMGHDKMYWYQQDPGMELHLIHYSYGVNSTEKGDLSSESTVSRIRTEHFPLTLESARPSHTSQYLCASSEGGTVTDTQYFGPGTRLTVL.

This clone has a count of ten or more. The rearrangement uses TRBV29-1 and TRBJ1-2; D may be TRBD1 (5 bases). The CDR3 extends over 13 amino acids. The V and J ends lost 7 bases and 6 bases respectively, with 18 bases between them. Germline-derived CDR1 and CDR2 are SQVTM and ANQGSEA. In nucleotides, the CDR3 is TGCAGCGCGGCATTTCAGGGTAGGGATGGCTACACCTTC. Protein sequence: CSAAFQGRDGYTF.

This clone was observed at least ten times. V is TRBV6-1 and J is TRBJ2-7; 8 bases are shared with TRBD1. Germline CDR1 reads MNHNS; CDR2 reads SASEGT. V lost 7 bases to trimming and J lost 5 bases; unmatched junction nucleotides: 13. There are 15 residues in the CDR3. CDR3 sequence: CASNSRGHVLNEQYF. Written as DNA, the CDR3 is TGTGCCAGCAATTCCAGGGGGCATGTCCTTAACGAGCAGTACTTC.

The sample holds many counts of this clone. This chain's CDR3 is CAIFSGNSYNEQFF. Here the CDR3 DNA reads TGTGCCATCTTTAGCGGAAACTCCTACAATGAGCAGTTCTTC. The J gene is TRBJ2-1, the V gene TRBV28; perhaps TRBD2 as D (6 bases). The CDR3 length is 14 residues. Germline CDR1 reads MDHEN; CDR2 reads SYDVKM. Trimming took off 10 bases at V and 0 bases at J, with 13 bases between the two ends. Full variable domain (missing parts from reference TRBV28 and TRBJ2-1): DVKVTQSSRYLVKRTGEKVFLECVQDMDHENMFWYRQDPGLGLRLIYFSYDVKMKEKGDIPEGYSVSREKKERFSLILESASTNQTSMYLCAIFSGNSYNEQFFGPGTRLTVL.

This clone appeared many times. The rearrangement links TRBV5-1 to TRBJ1-3; TRBD1 matches at 9 bases. Germline lookup yields CDR1 SGHRS and CDR2 YFSETQ. The CDR3 consists of 19 residues. V dropped 0 bases and J dropped 0; count of bases not matched to a gene: 10. The DNA of the CDR3 is TGCGCCAGCAGCTTGGGAGGGACAGGGATTTATTTCTCTGGAAACACCATATATTTT. Its translation is CASSLGGTGIYFSGNTIYF.

Ten or more counts support this clone. This sequence joins TRBV19 and TRBJ2-3; TRBD2 matches at 12 bases. The V gene's germline CDR1 is LNHDA and CDR2 SQIVND (reference sequence). V shed 6 bases and J 2 bases; nucleotides not matched to a gene: 6. The CDR3 runs to 16 residues. DNA for the CDR3: TGTGCCAGTAGCAACGGACTAGCGGGGAACACAGATACGCAGTATTTT. Protein product: CASSNGLAGNTDTQYF.

This clone was recorded many times. The chain employs TRBV6-5 and TRBJ2-3; TRBD2 matches 7 bases. Germline CDR1 MNHEY, CDR2 SVGAGI. This CDR3 is 15 amino acids long. V lost 4 bases to trimming and J lost 2 bases; unmatched junction nucleotides: 6. The CDR3 loop reads CASSFGGGYTDTQYF. CDR3 bases: TGTGCCAGCAGTTTCGGGGGAGGGTACACAGATACGCAGTATTTT.

This clone was counted at least ten times. This chain joins TRBV5-1 and TRBJ2-5; a possible D gene is TRBD2 (5 bases). This CDR3 comprises 14 residues. With 2 bases removed from V and 3 bases from J, the gap between germline ends came to 11 bases. Germline V gene sequence: CDR1 SGHRS, CDR2 YFSETQ. CDR3 region: CASSFIPGEETQYF. The CDR3 DNA follows: TGCGCCAGCAGCTTCATCCCCGGGGAAGAGACCCAGTACTTC.